This TCR beta chain was identified during a study of graft-versus-host responses after intestinal transplantation. Study-wide context: Every transplant recipient was induced with anti-thymocyte globulin, then maintained on tacrolimus and steroids for about three years. Regarding the study as a whole: GvH clones detected in recipient marrow included some appearing first in ileum or blood. With peak circulating GvH clone levels came an association with early post-transplant HvG declines.

Graft tissue processing released intraepithelial and lamina propria lymphocytes. This clone was seen a single time. Antigen: not known. The CDR3 spans 14 residues. V lost 0 bases and J lost 5, with 11 bases in between. The germline V gene has CDR1 SGHRS and CDR2 YFSETQ. TCRdb's table, derived via immunoSEQ multiplex PCR, lists solely in-frame clones and lacks some. The repertoire holds about 14,000 clones, with roughly 60% as singletons. The source material was ileum tissue, sampled 524 days after transplant. The sequence derives from a human patient who received an intestinal transplant, so some T cells may come from the graft donor. This chain links TRBV5-1 with TRBJ1-1; tentative D call: TRBD1 (5 bases). In nucleotides, the CDR3 is TGCGCCAGCAGCTTGGCTGGGGGAGGGACTGAAGCTTTCTTT. Amino acids: CASSLAGGGTEAFF.